This T cell receptor beta chain was recorded in a study of T-cell reconstitution after alpha-beta-depleted transplantation in children. Germline V CDR1 and CDR2: SGHRS, YFSETQ. With 4 bases clipped from V and 6 bases from J, the junction kept 10 bases outside the gene matches. CDR3 size: 15 residues. Unique molecular identifiers were built into the TCRbeta library. TCRdb fed the PCR reads into MiXCR, producing one record per CDR3 protein. The sample lists a few hundred thousand distinct CDR3 sequences; 25% to 30% were seen once. The source of this sequence is a boy in the first two years of life with Wiskott-Aldrich syndrome, due to receive a stem cell transplant. The material was PBMCs, obtained before TCRalphabeta/CD19-depleted stem cell transplant. The V and J genes are TRBV5-1 and TRBJ2-3; 8 bases are a match to TRBD2. The CDR3 DNA sequence: TGCGCCAGCAGCGCAGGACTAGCTCGGGGGGATACGCAGTATTTT. It is translated as CASSAGLARGDTQYF.